Included here is one TCR beta chain sequence, with context. Its antigen remains unknown. The CDR3 totals 14 residues. V was shortened by 2 bases and J by 5 bases, with 13 bases between the two germline ends. Germline V lookup: CDR1 SGHRS, CDR2 YFSETQ. Specified time point: 2013-2014 season, 7 days after vaccination. Blood volume per time point ranged from 40 to 100 mL. This sample stems from a study of follicular helper T cells after annual influenza vaccination. Study-level results: ICOS+CD38+ cTfh clonality change tracked circulating plasmablast frequency change.

TCRdb's copy holds only in-frame clones and misses some; the assay was immunoSEQ multiplex PCR. Seen here are about 5,100 clones, around nine tenths observed once, and the top ten hold roughly 1.4%. The specimen was CXCR5+ CD38- circulating T follicular helper cells from blood, collected 7 days after influenza vaccination. Subset of the sample: circulating Tfh, non-naive CD4+CXCR5+PD-1+ (ICOS+CD38+ or ICOS-CD38-). The gene calls are TRBV5-1 and TRBJ1-1, with a possible D match to TRBD1 (5 bases). The sequence was obtained from an adult who received the influenza vaccine. DNA for the CDR3: TGCGCCAGCAGCTTCGGGGGTGGAGGGACTGAAGCTTTCTTT. Translated: CASSFGGGGTEAFF.